This passage covers 4 T cell receptor beta chains from one sample sequenced in a study of T cell clonality in common variable immunodeficiency. Clones were read by immunoSEQ multiplex PCR, and TCRdb kept only the in-frame ones, dropping some. The table lists about 34,000 clones, no singletons, with around 0.87% in the top ten. What was sequenced was peripheral blood mononuclear cells. These receptors all stem from a person aged 18-69 years in good health.

This clone was found many times. The read terminates 3 residues before the CDR3 end, so the remaining end is supplied by the germline J gene. The gene calls are TRBV5-6 and TRBJ2-1, with TRBD2 matching 7 bases. Germline loops: CDR1 SGHDT, CDR2 YYEEEE. With V trimmed by 3 bases and J by 4 bases, 1 base remained unmatched. The CDR3 covers 13 residues. The CDR3 spells CASSYSGYNEQFF. The CDR3 bases that were read are TGTGCCAGCAGCTATAGCGGGTACAATGAG.

This clone was seen many times. Read coverage stops 3 residues before the CDR3 terminus; the germline J gene supplies the remainder. This chain links TRBV20-1 with TRBJ2-7, with 12 nucleotides matching TRBD2. Germline values: CDR1 DFQATT, CDR2 SNEGSKA (reference sequence). This CDR3 has 15 residues. Trimming cost V 5 bases and J 0 bases; bases outside gene matches: 5. The DNA read from the CDR3 is TGCAGTGCTCCGGGACTAGCGGGTAACTCCTACGAG. This encodes CSAPGLAGNSYE. From start to end, the CDR3 is CSAPGLAGNSYEQYF.

This clone was seen at least ten times. The CDR3 end lies 3 residues beyond the end of the read and is filled in from the germline J gene. The chain links TRBV5-4 to TRBJ2-7; TRBD1 matches 10 bases. Germline V gives CDR1 SGHNT, CDR2 YYREEE (reference sequence). With 4 bases clipped from V and 4 bases from J, the junction kept 8 bases outside the gene matches. CDR3 size: 15 residues. This CDR3 reads CASSVGTGVVYEQYF. The DNA read from the CDR3 is TGTGCCAGCAGCGTTGGGACAGGGGTCGTGTACGAG.

This clone has a count of ten or more. The read stops 3 residues short of the end of the CDR3; the missing end is completed from the germline J gene. The chain combines TRBV4-1 with TRBJ1-6; TRBD1 aligns across 9 bases. V lost 2 bases to trimming and J lost 9 bases; unmatched junction nucleotides: 5. The germline gives CDR1 MGHRA, CDR2 YSYEKL. There are 15 residues in the CDR3. The CDR3 sequence is CASSQMGTGFSPLHF. The sequenced CDR3 bases are TGCGCCAGCAGCCAAATGGGGACAGGGTTTTCACCC.